This entry lists 16 T cell receptor beta chains sequenced from one sample in a study of CD8+CD57+ T cells in acquired aplastic anemia. Genomic DNA was employed as the template in profiling TCR beta VDJ and CDR3. TCRdb re-called the reads with MiXCR, one entry per CDR3 protein. This sample carries a few hundred thousand distinct CDR3 sequences, approximately 33% of them seen once, and the ten largest clones take 0.82%. Those patients picked for sequencing had displayed CD8+CD57+ cell expansion on flow cytometry. Sequenced material: sorted CD4+, CD8+, or CD8+CD57+ T cells (not recorded which) from PBMCs. These receptors came from a human donor with aplastic anemia.

This clonotype was counted many times. CDR3 residues: CASSLGRTSGGQETQYF. The CDR3 DNA reads as TGTGCCAGCAGCTTAGGGAGGACTAGCGGGGGACAAGAGACCCAGTACTTC. The chain links TRBV7-2 to TRBJ2-5, with 13 bases identical to TRBD2. V was pared by 1 base and J by 2 bases, with 4 bases of the junction left unmatched. The germline V gene encodes CDR1 SGHTA and CDR2 FQGNSA. The CDR3 totals 17 residues.

This clonotype came up once. Since no conserved phenylalanine or tryptophan closes the CDR3, a read error is the likely cause. No DNA is shown, since the ends of the CDR3 on it are uncertain; the CDR3 is the one TCRdb lists. The J gene is TRBJ2-6, the V gene TRBV10-3; the D call of TRBD2 is as the table states it, not checked on the DNA. Germline values: CDR1 ENHRY, CDR2 SYGVKD. The CDR3 spans 8 amino acids, including both terminal residues. The CDR3 sequence is CAISATSG.

A remark on this clonotype: The junction does not match germline at one end; this may be a read error. The genes are TRBV4-1 and TRBJ1-2; D not resolved. The CDR3 loop spans 13 amino acids. Germline CDR1 is MGHRA and CDR2 is YSYEKL. In DNA, the CDR3 is TGCGCCAGCAGCCAACGGGAGAACTATGGCTACATCTTC. It yields the protein CASSQRENYGYIF.

J is TRBJ2-7 and V is TRBV2; possibly TRBD2 for D (7 bases). The CDR3 sequence is 17 residues long. Trimming took 8 bases from V and 2 from J, leaving 25 bases between them. In germline, CDR1 is SNHLY, CDR2 FYNNEI. CDR3 nucleotide sequence: TGTGCCAGCTTGAGGGGGGGTGGAGGGGTAGGGACCTACGAGCAGTACTTC. It yields the protein CASLRGGGGVGTYEQYF.

The chain joins TRBV25-1 to TRBJ2-3; 8 bases line up with TRBD2. V dropped 5 bases and J dropped 2; count of bases not matched to a gene: 12. The CDR3 is 17 residues long. Germline CDR1 is MGHDK and CDR2 is SYGVNS. The CDR3 here is CASSRTDSGDITDTQYF. CDR3 DNA sequence: TGTGCCAGCAGTCGCACCGATAGCGGGGACATCACAGATACGCAGTATTTT.

This sequence joins TRBV10-3 and TRBJ2-2, with a possible D match to TRBD2 (6 bases). The germline V gene has CDR1 ENHRY and CDR2 SYGVKD. Trimming shortened V by 6 bases and J by 4 bases, and 12 bases separated the two germline ends. This CDR3 region has 14 residues. The CDR3 DNA is TGTGCCATCAGGGGGGACTCAACCACCGGGGAGCTGTTTTTT. It translates to CAIRGDSTTGELFF.

The rearrangement joins TRBV24-1 to TRBJ2-2; D uncertain. V was pared by 4 bases and J by 4 bases, with 6 bases between. Germline V gene sequence: CDR1 KGHDR, CDR2 SFDVKD. This CDR3 region has 13 residues. Here the CDR3 DNA reads TGTGCCACCAGTGACCGTGGCACCGGGGAGCTGTTTTTT. This translates into CATSDRGTGELFF.

This sequence joins TRBV25-1 and TRBJ1-3; D not certain. The germline V and J ends were trimmed by 1 base and 0 bases, with 7 bases remaining between them. Germline V gives CDR1 MGHDK, CDR2 SYGVNS. The CDR3 extends over 15 amino acids. CDR3 sequence: CASSESRFSGNTIYF. For the CDR3, the DNA is TGTGCCAGCAGTGAATCCAGGTTCTCTGGAAACACCATATATTTT.

At least ten counts were recorded for this clonotype. This rearrangement joins TRBV19 to TRBJ1-5, with a possible D match to TRBD1 (6 bases). The CDR3 has 13 amino acids. Germline V CDR1 and CDR2: LNHDA, SQIVND (reference sequence). V shed 5 bases and J shed 5 bases, with 10 bases lying between them. The CDR3 loop is CASSQGLDQPQHF. CDR3 coding DNA: TGTGCCAGTAGTCAGGGGCTCGATCAGCCCCAGCATTTT.

This clonotype was counted many times. This chain joins TRBV7-2 and TRBJ2-2, with D hard to call. Germline V gene sequence: CDR1 SGHTA, CDR2 FQGNSA. Trimming pared 1 base from V and 7 bases from J, leaving 7 bases between. The CDR3 length is 13 residues. The CDR3 loop reads CASSLELSGELFF. The CDR3 DNA is TGTGCCAGCAGCTTAGAGCTTAGCGGGGAGCTGTTTTTT.

The sample holds a few counts of this clonotype. This chain connects TRBV19 to TRBJ1-1, with D uncertain. The CDR3 is made up of 14 amino acids. CDR1 LNHDA and CDR2 SQIVND come from the germline V gene (reference sequence). Between the trimmed V and J ends, which lost 7 bases and 0 bases, there was a span of 12 bases. CDR3 in amino acids: CASNPAGVNTEAFF. The CDR3 nucleotides read TGTGCCAGTAACCCAGCCGGGGTGAACACTGAAGCTTTCTTT.

The table lists this clonotype with many counts. V is TRBV19 and J is TRBJ2-3; maybe TRBD1 (5 bases). The germline gives CDR1 LNHDA, CDR2 SQIVND (reference sequence). Trimming took off 3 bases at V and 4 bases at J, with 5 bases between the two ends. CDR3 length equals 12 residues. The CDR3 DNA sequence: TGTGCCAGTAGTATCAGGGCAGATACGCAGTATTTT. Encoded protein: CASSIRADTQYF.

This clonotype was counted a few times. The CDR3 coding sequence is TGTGCCAGCAGCCGAACTGAGGGCTCCTACGAGCAGTACTTC. It specifies CASSRTEGSYEQYF. The J gene is TRBJ2-7, the V gene TRBV3-1; tentative D call: TRBD2 (5 bases). Trimming removed 4 bases at V and 0 bases at J, with 10 bases between. This CDR3 is 14 amino acids long. Germline V gene lookup returns CDR1 LGHDT and CDR2 YNNKEL (reference sequence).

The V gene is TRBV9, the J gene TRBJ2-1; D assignment may be TRBD1 or TRBD2 (7 bases each). This CDR3 is 16 amino acids long. The germline V and J ends were trimmed by 3 bases and 5 bases, with 18 bases remaining between them. Germline V lookup: CDR1 SGDLS, CDR2 YYNGEE. The CDR3 spells CASSAGGVDPDNEQFF. The DNA for the CDR3 is TGTGCCAGCAGCGCAGGGGGGGTCGACCCTGACAATGAGCAGTTCTTC.

J is TRBJ2-7 and V is TRBV30; D not resolved. This CDR3 has 13 amino acids. Germline V gene lookup returns CDR1 GTSNPN and CDR2 SVGIG (reference sequence). With 2 bases removed from V and 3 bases from J, the gap between germline ends came to 11 bases. CDR3 region: CAWSSPRLYEQYF. DNA of the CDR3: TGTGCCTGGAGTTCCCCTCGGCTCTACGAGCAGTACTTC. The full variable domain, rest sourced from reference TRBV30 and TRBJ2-7, is SQTIHQWPATLVQPVGSPLSLECTVEGTSNPNLYWYRQAAGRGLQLLFYSVGIGQISSEVPQNLSASRPQDRQFILSSKKLLLSDSGFYLCAWSSPRLYEQYFGPGTRLTVT.

The chain carries TRBV11-1 and TRBJ2-2; 8 bases line up with TRBD2. There are 17 residues in the CDR3. The germline gives CDR1 SGHAT, CDR2 FQDESV (reference sequence). V lost 2 bases to trimming and J lost 4 bases; unmatched junction nucleotides: 9. This CDR3 is CASSLTGLAGGTGELFF. CDR3 in DNA: TGTGCCAGCAGCTTAACTGGGCTAGCGGGCGGCACCGGGGAGCTGTTTTTT.